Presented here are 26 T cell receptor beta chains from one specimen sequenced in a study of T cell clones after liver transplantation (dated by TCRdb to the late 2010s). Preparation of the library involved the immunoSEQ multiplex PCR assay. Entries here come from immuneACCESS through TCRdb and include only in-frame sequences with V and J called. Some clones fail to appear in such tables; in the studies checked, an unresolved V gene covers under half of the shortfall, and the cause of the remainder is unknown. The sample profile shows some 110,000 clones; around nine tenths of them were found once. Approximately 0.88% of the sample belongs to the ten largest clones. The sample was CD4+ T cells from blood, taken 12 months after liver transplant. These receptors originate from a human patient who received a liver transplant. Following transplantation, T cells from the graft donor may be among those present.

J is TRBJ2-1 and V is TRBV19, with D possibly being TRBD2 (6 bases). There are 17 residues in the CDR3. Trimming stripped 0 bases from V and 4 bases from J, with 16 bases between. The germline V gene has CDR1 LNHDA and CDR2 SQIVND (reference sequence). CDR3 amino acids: CASSIDGPGLGYNEQFF. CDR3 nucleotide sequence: TGTGCCAGTAGTATAGACGGGCCGGGACTGGGGTACAATGAGCAGTTCTTC.

CDR3 residues: CASSPGLAGSLSEQFF. The DNA of the CDR3 is TGTGCCAGCAGCCCGGGACTAGCGGGTTCTCTGAGTGAGCAGTTCTTC. V is TRBV7-9 and J is TRBJ2-1; 12 positions match TRBD2. Germline lookup yields CDR1 SEHNR and CDR2 FQNEAQ (reference sequence). CDR3 length: 16 amino acids. V shed 5 bases and J 9 bases; nucleotides not matched to a gene: 11.

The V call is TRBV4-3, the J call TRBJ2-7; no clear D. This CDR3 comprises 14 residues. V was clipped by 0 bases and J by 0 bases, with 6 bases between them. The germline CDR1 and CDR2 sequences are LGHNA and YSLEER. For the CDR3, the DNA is TGCGCCAGCAGCCAAGATTGGCTCTCCTACGAGCAGTACTTC. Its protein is CASSQDWLSYEQYF.

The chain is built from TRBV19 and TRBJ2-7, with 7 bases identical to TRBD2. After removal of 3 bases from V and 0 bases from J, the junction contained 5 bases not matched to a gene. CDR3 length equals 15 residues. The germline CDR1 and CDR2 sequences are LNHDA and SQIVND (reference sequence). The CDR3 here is CASSMSGASSYEQYF. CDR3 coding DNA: TGTGCCAGTAGTATGAGCGGGGCCAGCTCCTACGAGCAGTACTTC.

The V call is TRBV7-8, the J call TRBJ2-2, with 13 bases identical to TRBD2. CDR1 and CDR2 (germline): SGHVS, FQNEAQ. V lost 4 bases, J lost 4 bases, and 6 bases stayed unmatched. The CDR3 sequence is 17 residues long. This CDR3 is CASSSQTSGRPTGELFF. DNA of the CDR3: TGTGCCAGCAGCTCCCAGACTAGCGGGAGGCCCACCGGGGAGCTGTTTTTT.

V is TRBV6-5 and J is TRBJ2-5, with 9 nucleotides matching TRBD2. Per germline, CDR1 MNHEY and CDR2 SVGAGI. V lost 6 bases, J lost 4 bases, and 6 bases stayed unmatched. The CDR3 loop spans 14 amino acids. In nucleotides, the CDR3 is TGTGCCAGCAGAGCGGGAGGAAGGGGAGAGACCCAGTACTTC. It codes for CASRAGGRGETQYF.

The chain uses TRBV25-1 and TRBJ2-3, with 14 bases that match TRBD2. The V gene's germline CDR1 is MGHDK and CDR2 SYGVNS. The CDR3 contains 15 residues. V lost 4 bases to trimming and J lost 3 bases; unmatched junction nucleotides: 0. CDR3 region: CASSGLAGGTDTQYF. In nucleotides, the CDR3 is TGTGCCAGCAGTGGACTAGCGGGAGGGACAGATACGCAGTATTTT.

CDR3 coding DNA: TGCAGCGTTGAAGGGACGGCCTACGAGCAGTACTTC. Protein product: CSVEGTAYEQYF. The J gene is TRBJ2-7, the V gene TRBV29-1; D gene unclear. V lost 1 base and J 2 bases, leaving 6 bases between the germline ends. CDR1 and CDR2 (germline): SQVTM, ANQGSEA. The CDR3 runs 12 residues.

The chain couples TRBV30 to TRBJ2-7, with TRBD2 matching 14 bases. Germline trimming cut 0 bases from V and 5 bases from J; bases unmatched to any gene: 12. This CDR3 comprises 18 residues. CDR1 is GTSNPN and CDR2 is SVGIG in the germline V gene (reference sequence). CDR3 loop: CAWSVFPTSGRAINEQYF. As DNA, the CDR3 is TGTGCCTGGAGTGTATTCCCGACTAGCGGGAGGGCCATCAACGAGCAGTACTTC.

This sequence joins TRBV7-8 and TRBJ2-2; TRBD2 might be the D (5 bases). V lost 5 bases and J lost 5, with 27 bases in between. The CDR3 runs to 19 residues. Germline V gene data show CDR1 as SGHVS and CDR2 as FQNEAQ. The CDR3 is CASSPWLAGVRISTGELFF. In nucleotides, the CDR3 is TGTGCCAGCAGCCCGTGGTTAGCCGGGGTCAGAATTTCTACCGGGGAGCTGTTTTTT.

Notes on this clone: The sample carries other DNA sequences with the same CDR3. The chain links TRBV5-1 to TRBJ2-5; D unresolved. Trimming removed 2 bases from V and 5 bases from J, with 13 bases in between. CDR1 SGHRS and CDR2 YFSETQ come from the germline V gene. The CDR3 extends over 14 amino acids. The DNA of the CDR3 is TGCGCCAGCAGCTTTGGTGGGGTCGGGGAGACCCAGTACTTC. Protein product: CASSFGGVGETQYF.

This CDR3 reads CASSVLAYNEQFF. The DNA for the CDR3 is TGTGCCAGCAGCGTACTCGCTTACAATGAGCAGTTCTTC. The V and J genes are TRBV9 and TRBJ2-1; D unresolved. Germline CDR1 and CDR2: SGDLS and YYNGEE. The CDR3 covers 13 residues. Deletions cut 1 base from V and 4 bases from J, with 6 bases between.

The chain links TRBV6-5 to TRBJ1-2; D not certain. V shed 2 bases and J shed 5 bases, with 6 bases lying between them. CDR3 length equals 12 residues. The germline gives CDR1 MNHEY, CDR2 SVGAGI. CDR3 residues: CASSYDGYGYTF. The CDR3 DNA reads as TGTGCCAGCAGTTACGATGGTTATGGCTACACCTTC.

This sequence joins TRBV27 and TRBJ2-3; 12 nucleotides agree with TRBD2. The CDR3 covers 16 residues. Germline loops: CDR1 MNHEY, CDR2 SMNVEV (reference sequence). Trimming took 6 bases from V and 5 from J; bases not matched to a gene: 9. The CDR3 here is CASRPLPGLAGDTQYF. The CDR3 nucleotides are TGTGCCAGCAGACCTCTCCCGGGACTAGCGGGAGATACGCAGTATTTT.

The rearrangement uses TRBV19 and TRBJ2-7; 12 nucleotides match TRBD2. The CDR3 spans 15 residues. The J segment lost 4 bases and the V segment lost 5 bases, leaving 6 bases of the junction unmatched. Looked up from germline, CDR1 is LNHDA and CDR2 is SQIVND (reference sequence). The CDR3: CASSGLAGTLYEQYF. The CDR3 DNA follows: TGTGCCAGTAGTGGACTAGCGGGAACTCTATACGAGCAGTACTTC.

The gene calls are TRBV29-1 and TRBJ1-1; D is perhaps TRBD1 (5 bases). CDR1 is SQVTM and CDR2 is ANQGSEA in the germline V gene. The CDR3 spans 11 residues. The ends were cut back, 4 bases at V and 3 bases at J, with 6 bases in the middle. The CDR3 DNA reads TGCAGCGTTGGAGGGGACACTGAAGCTTTCTTT. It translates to CSVGGDTEAFF.

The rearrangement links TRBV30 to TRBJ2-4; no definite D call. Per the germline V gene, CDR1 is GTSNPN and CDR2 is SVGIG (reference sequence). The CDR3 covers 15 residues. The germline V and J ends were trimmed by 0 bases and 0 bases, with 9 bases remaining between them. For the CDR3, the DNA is TGTGCCTGGAGTGTCAGAGGATCAGCCAAAAACATTCAGTACTTC. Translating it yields CAWSVRGSAKNIQYF.

CDR3 bases: TGTGCCAGCAGCCCCCTGGGCCCCACACCGGGGGAGCAGTACTTC. This translates into CASSPLGPTPGEQYF. The rearrangement links TRBV9 to TRBJ2-7; weak D call: TRBD2 (5 bases). The CDR3 covers 15 residues. The V gene lost 4 bases and the J gene lost 7 bases, with 21 bases spanning the gap. Germline V gives CDR1 SGDLS, CDR2 YYNGEE.

CDR3 DNA sequence: TGTGCCAGCAGCTTCACAGGGCTCTCTGGAAACACCATATATTTT. Translating it yields CASSFTGLSGNTIYF. This chain joins TRBV11-3 and TRBJ1-3; possible D gene TRBD1, 6 bases. Germline V gives CDR1 SGHNT, CDR2 YENEEA. With 3 bases removed from V and 0 bases from J, the gap between germline ends came to 9 bases. CDR3 length equals 15 residues.

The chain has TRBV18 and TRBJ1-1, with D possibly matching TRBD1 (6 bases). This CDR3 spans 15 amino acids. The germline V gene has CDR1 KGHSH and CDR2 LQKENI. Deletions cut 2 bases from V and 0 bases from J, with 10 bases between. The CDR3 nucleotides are TGTGCCAGCTCACCAGGTCAGGGGCTGAACACTGAAGCTTTCTTT. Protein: CASSPGQGLNTEAFF.

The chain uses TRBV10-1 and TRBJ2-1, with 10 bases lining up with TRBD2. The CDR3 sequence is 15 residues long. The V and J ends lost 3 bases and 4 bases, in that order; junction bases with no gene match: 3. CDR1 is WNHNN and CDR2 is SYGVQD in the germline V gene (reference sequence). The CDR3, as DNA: TGCGCCAGCAGTGAAGGACTAGCGGTTTACAATGAGCAGTTCTTC. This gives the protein CASSEGLAVYNEQFF.

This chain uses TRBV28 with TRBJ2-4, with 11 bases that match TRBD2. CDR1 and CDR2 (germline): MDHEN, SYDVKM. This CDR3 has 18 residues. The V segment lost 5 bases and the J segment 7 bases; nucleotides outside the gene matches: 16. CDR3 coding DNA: TGTGCCAGCAGTCTGGGGTGGACTAGCGGGTTGGAAGAGAACATTCAGTACTTC. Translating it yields CASSLGWTSGLEENIQYF.

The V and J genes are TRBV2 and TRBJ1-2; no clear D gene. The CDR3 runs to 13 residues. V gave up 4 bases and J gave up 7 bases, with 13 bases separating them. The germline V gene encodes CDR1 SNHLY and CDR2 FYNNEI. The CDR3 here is CASSAGPMVGYTF. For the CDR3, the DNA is TGTGCCAGCAGTGCCGGCCCTATGGTTGGCTACACCTTC. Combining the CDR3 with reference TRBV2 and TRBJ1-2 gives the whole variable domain EPEVTQTPSHQVTQMGQEVILRCVPISNHLYFYWYRQILGQKVEFLVSFYNNEISEKSEIFDDQFSVERPDGSNFTLKIRSTKLEDSAMYFCASSAGPMVGYTFGSGTRLTVV.

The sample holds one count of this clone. For the CDR3, the DNA is TGTGCCTGGAGTGTACCCGGGGGCAATCAGCCCCAGCATTTT. Translated: CAWSVPGGNQPQHF. The chain carries TRBV30 and TRBJ1-5; D is unclear. The length of the CDR3 is 14 residues. V lost 0 bases and J lost 2, with 8 bases in between. CDR1 and CDR2 from the germline V gene are GTSNPN and SVGIG (reference sequence).

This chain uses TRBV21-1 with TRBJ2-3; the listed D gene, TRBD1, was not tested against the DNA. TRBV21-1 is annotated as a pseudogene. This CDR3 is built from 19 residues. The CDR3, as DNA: TGTGCCAGCAGCCCTGAACTTAAAGAGGACAGGCATAGCACAGATACGCAGTATTTT. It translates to CASSPELKEDRHSTDTQYF.

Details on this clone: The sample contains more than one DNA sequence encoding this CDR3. DNA for the CDR3: TGCGCCAGCAGCTTGCAAGGGAACACCGGGGAGCTGTTTTTT. This gives the protein CASSLQGNTGELFF. The rearrangement uses TRBV5-1 and TRBJ2-2; the D is unclear. Germline CDR1 reads SGHRS; CDR2 reads YFSETQ. The CDR3 is 14 residues long. V lost 1 base, J lost 1 base, and 5 bases lay in between.